This passage covers 6 T cell receptor beta chains from one sample sequenced in a study. TCRdb re-analysed the 5' RACE reads in MiXCR, keeping a single row per CDR3 protein. The sample contains tens of thousands of distinct CDR3 sequences, 25% to 30% of which appear only once. Material for sequencing was naive CD4+ T cells sorted from blood. As for subset: naive CD4+ T cells, CD4+CD45RA+CD25-. Receptors originate from a female donor with breast cancer.

This clonotype showed up many times. The chain joins TRBV4-3 to TRBJ1-3; 10 bases line up with TRBD1. Trimming at V came to 0 bases and at J to 4 bases, leaving 6 bases not matched to a gene. Germline CDR1 is LGHNA and CDR2 is YSLEER. This CDR3 comprises 17 residues. Here the CDR3 reads CASSQDFGQGGGNTIYF. In DNA form, the CDR3 reads TGCGCCAGCAGCCAAGATTTCGGACAGGGGGGAGGAAACACCATATATTTT.

This clonotype was observed many times. This chain connects TRBV12-3 or TRBV12-4 to TRBJ1-6; D perhaps matches TRBD1 (6 bases). This CDR3 contains 13 residues. V was cut by 7 bases and J by 9 bases, with 13 bases left in between. CDR3 loop: CASTQGFVSPLHF. The CDR3 nucleotides are TGTGCCAGCACCCAGGGGTTCGTTTCACCCCTCCACTTT.

The sample holds a few counts of this clonotype. The rearrangement links TRBV4-3 to TRBJ2-1, with 12 bases that match TRBD2. Germline CDR1 is LGHNA and CDR2 is YSLEER. This CDR3 region has 14 residues. V was clipped by 4 bases and J by 6 bases; unmatched bases: 1. This CDR3 is CASSPSGRANEQFF. CDR3 sequence (DNA): TGCGCCAGCAGCCCTAGCGGGAGGGCCAATGAGCAGTTCTTC.

This clonotype was found many times. V usage is TRBV5-5 and J usage is TRBJ2-2; D tentatively reads TRBD1 or TRBD2 (6 bases each). Germline CDR1 reads SGHKS; CDR2 reads YYEKEE (reference sequence). The CDR3 contains 16 residues. V was clipped by 4 bases and J by 3 bases, with 16 bases between them. The DNA for the CDR3 is TGTGCCAGCAGCCTCACGGGGGACACAGACACCGGGGAGCTGTTTTTT. Translating it yields CASSLTGDTDTGELFF.

This clonotype was detected many times. This rearrangement joins TRBV7-6 to TRBJ1-1, with unresolved D. In germline, CDR1 is SGHVS, CDR2 FNYEAQ. The CDR3 totals 13 residues. With 0 bases removed from V and 4 bases from J, the gap between germline ends came to 6 bases. The DNA for the CDR3 is TGTGCCAGCAGCTTAGCTTGGGGCACTGAAGCTTTCTTT. This encodes CASSLAWGTEAFF.

This clonotype has ten or more counts. The J gene is TRBJ1-6, the V gene TRBV7-2; D call uncertain. V lost 1 base and J lost 7, with 14 bases in between. This CDR3 is 16 amino acids long. Germline-derived CDR1 and CDR2 are SGHTA and FQGNSA. In DNA form, the CDR3 reads TGTGCCAGCAGCTTAGAGGCGCAGGCACCGAATTCACCCCTCCACTTT. This translates into CASSLEAQAPNSPLHF.